The 21 T cell receptor beta chains presented below share a single source sample, sequenced in a study of T-cell memory formation after mild COVID-19. TCRdb processed the 5' RACE reads anew with MiXCR; each CDR3 protein has one entry. This sample has more than 250,000 distinct CDR3 sequences, with roughly 18% found just once. Specimen: PBMCs or a T cell subset sorted from them (not recorded which). These TCRs come from a young man who had mild COVID-19 (a few samples of this study predate the infection). Cell type and time point are not known.

This clonotype was counted at least ten times. The chain employs TRBV20-1 and TRBJ2-3, with D possibly matching TRBD2 (5 bases). CDR3 length: 16 residues. V lost 6 bases to trimming and J lost 0 bases, with 19 bases between them. Germline CDR1 DFQATT, CDR2 SNEGSKA (reference sequence). In DNA form, the CDR3 reads TGCAGTGCCCCACCGGCCGGGGTGGGGAGCACAGATACGCAGTATTTT. Its translation is CSAPPAGVGSTDTQYF.

This clonotype has ten or more counts. The V gene is TRBV4-2, the J gene TRBJ2-5; TRBD2 aligns across 12 bases. After removal of 4 bases from V and 5 bases from J, the junction contained 2 bases not matched to a gene. This CDR3 contains 14 residues. The V gene's germline CDR1 is LGHNA and CDR2 YNFKEQ. The CDR3 region is CASSPSGGAETQYF. The CDR3 nucleotides are TGTGCCAGCAGCCCTAGCGGGGGGGCGGAGACCCAGTACTTC.

Ten or more counts support this clonotype. The J gene is TRBJ2-3, the V gene TRBV21-1; TRBD2 was called by the table and not checked on the DNA. TRBV21-1 is annotated as a pseudogene. CDR3 length: 21 residues. The CDR3 loop reads CASSKALGLAGGRSSTDTQYF. In nucleotides, the CDR3 is TGTGCCAGCAGCAAAGCGCTAGGACTAGCGGGGGGCCGATCGAGCACAGATACGCAGTATTTT.

The chain uses TRBV18 and TRBJ2-3; D ambiguous. Germline lookup yields CDR1 KGHSH and CDR2 LQKENI. The CDR3 is made up of 15 amino acids. Trimming took 4 bases from V and 2 from J, leaving 13 bases between them. The CDR3 bases are TGTGCCAGCTCACAAGCTAGAGCCCCCACAGATACGCAGTATTTT. It specifies CASSQARAPTDTQYF. Based on the CDR3 plus reference TRBV18 and TRBJ2-3, the full variable domain is NAGVMQNPRHLVRRRGQEARLRCSPMKGHSHVYWYRQLPEEGLKFMVYLQKENIIDESGMPKERFSAEFPKEGPSILRIQQVVRGDSAAYFCASSQARAPTDTQYFGPGTRLTVL.

The rearrangement joins TRBV10-3 to TRBJ2-6; D may match TRBD1 or TRBD2 (5 bases each). This CDR3 spans 17 amino acids. Trimming took 4 bases from V and 1 from J, leaving 14 bases between them. Germline V gene sequence: CDR1 ENHRY, CDR2 SYGVKD. The DNA of the CDR3 is TGTGCCATCAGTGTTAGAGGGGCGCGATCTGGGGCCAACGTCCTGACTTTC. Its protein is CAISVRGARSGANVLTF.

The rearrangement uses TRBV15 and TRBJ2-2; D is unresolved. Looked up from germline, CDR1 is LNHNV and CDR2 is YYDKDF (reference sequence). The length of the CDR3 is 12 residues. The V end lost 1 base, the J end lost 6 bases, and 3 bases lay between the germline ends. The CDR3 DNA reads TGTGCCACCAGCAGAGTCTCCGGGGAGCTGTTTTTT. Translated, it gives CATSRVSGELFF.

This clonotype was picked up many times. A much more abundant neighbour one base away suggests this may be a read error. The chain employs TRBV5-5 and TRBJ2-7; 7 positions match TRBD1. J gave up 1 base and V 4 bases, and 2 bases lay outside the gene matches. CDR1 SGHKS and CDR2 YYEKEE come from the germline V gene (reference sequence). CDR3 length: 13 residues. The CDR3 bases are TGTGCCAGCAGCCAGGGACAGTCCTACGAGCAGTACTTC. Encoded protein: CASSQGQSYEQYF.

The CDR3 region is CASTRGRGPKDTQYF. The CDR3 region has the DNA TGCGCCAGCACCAGAGGGCGGGGGCCCAAAGATACGCAGTATTTT. This chain uses TRBV4-3 with TRBJ2-3; D is perhaps TRBD2 (7 bases). With 7 bases removed from V and 5 bases from J, the gap between germline ends came to 19 bases. The CDR3 extends over 15 amino acids. CDR1 and CDR2 (germline): LGHNA, YSLEER.

This clonotype has a handful of counts. V is TRBV4-3 and J is TRBJ2-3; unclear D gene. Trimming left V 3 bases short and J 5 bases short, with 9 bases between. The CDR3 has 13 amino acids. Germline values: CDR1 LGHNA, CDR2 YSLEER. CDR3 residues: CASSQGYGDTQYF. The CDR3 region has the DNA TGCGCCAGCAGCCAGGGCTATGGAGATACGCAGTATTTT.

This clonotype occurred a few times. This chain uses TRBV7-2 with TRBJ1-1, with D possibly matching TRBD1 (5 bases). The germline V and J ends were trimmed by 2 bases and 0 bases, with 25 bases remaining between them. The CDR3 is 20 residues long. The germline V gene has CDR1 SGHTA and CDR2 FQGNSA. DNA of the CDR3: TGTGCCAGCAGCTTAACGTCCGCGCTGTGGGGGGATAGTGTGAACACTGAAGCTTTCTTT. Translating gives CASSLTSALWGDSVNTEAFF.

This clonotype was detected only a few times. This sequence joins TRBV5-1 and TRBJ2-3; 10 positions match TRBD1. In germline, CDR1 is SGHRS, CDR2 YFSETQ. This CDR3 region has 16 residues. V shed 4 bases, J shed 1 base, and the junction held 6 bases outside the gene matches. CDR3 protein: CASSVTGTGGTDTQYF. The CDR3 region has the DNA TGCGCCAGCAGCGTCACCGGGACAGGGGGCACAGATACGCAGTATTTT.

This clonotype turned up a few times. The chain carries TRBV18 and TRBJ1-1; D uncertain. Germline lookup yields CDR1 KGHSH and CDR2 LQKENI. This CDR3 region has 14 residues. V was trimmed by 4 bases and J by 4 bases, leaving 13 bases between them. CDR3 in DNA: TGTGCCAGCTCACACGAGACGGTGAGCACTGAAGCTTTCTTT. Protein sequence: CASSHETVSTEAFF.

The table lists this clonotype with a few counts. The rearrangement links TRBV6-6 to TRBJ2-3; D gene unclear. V dropped 6 bases and J dropped 0 bases, with 10 bases sitting between them. There are 14 residues in the CDR3. Germline V CDR1 and CDR2: MNHNY, SVGAGI (reference sequence). The CDR3 reads CASSASASTDTQYF. CDR3 sequence (DNA): TGTGCCAGCAGCGCTTCGGCGAGCACAGATACGCAGTATTTT.

The chain employs TRBV20-1 and TRBJ1-5, with TRBD1 matching over 9 bases. Germline V gene data show CDR1 as DFQATT and CDR2 as SNEGSKA (reference sequence). This CDR3 region has 16 residues. After removal of 1 base from V and 7 bases from J, the junction contained 11 bases not matched to a gene. CDR3 sequence (DNA): TGCAGTGCTAGAGCCCCGGACAGGGGATTTTCGCAGCCCCAGCATTTT. The encoded protein is CSARAPDRGFSQPQHF.

The rearrangement links TRBV3-1 to TRBJ2-1; unclear D gene. Looked up from germline, CDR1 is LGHDT and CDR2 is YNNKEL (reference sequence). The germline V and J ends were trimmed by 4 bases and 12 bases, with 19 bases remaining between them. This CDR3 is built from 14 residues. The CDR3 DNA is TGTGCCAGCAGCCGGTCGGTATTTAGATATGGGCAGTTCTTC. Its protein is CASSRSVFRYGQFF.

The chain couples TRBV7-2 to TRBJ2-6; D is perhaps TRBD1 (6 bases). Trimming cost V 8 bases and J 0 bases, with 17 bases left between them. The CDR3 is 17 residues long. The germline V gene encodes CDR1 SGHTA and CDR2 FQGNSA. CDR3 sequence: CASRYRASFSGANVLTF. The CDR3 DNA sequence: TGTGCCAGCCGTTACAGGGCCTCTTTCTCTGGGGCCAACGTCCTGACTTTC.

The chain employs TRBV6-2 or TRBV6-3 and TRBJ1-1; D unresolved. This CDR3 comprises 16 residues. The V end lost 2 bases, the J end lost 1 base, and 14 bases lay between the germline ends. In germline, CDR1 is MNHEY, CDR2 SVGEGT. CDR3 protein: CASSYVSHTANTEAFF. As DNA, the CDR3 is TGTGCCAGCAGTTACGTATCCCACACCGCGAACACTGAAGCTTTCTTT.

The chain couples TRBV5-1 to TRBJ2-7; D is possibly TRBD2 (5 bases). V was cut by 1 base and J by 7 bases, with 18 bases left in between. CDR1 is SGHRS, CDR2 YFSETQ, per germline. The CDR3 sequence is 15 residues long. This chain's CDR3 is CASSLSVEGSLEQYF. The CDR3 DNA follows: TGCGCCAGCAGCTTGTCAGTCGAGGGCAGTCTGGAGCAGTACTTC.

This clonotype was detected only a few times. The V gene is TRBV4-1, the J gene TRBJ2-1; D possibly corresponds to TRBD1 (6 bases). V shed 0 bases and J shed 7 bases, with 10 bases lying between them. In germline, CDR1 is MGHRA, CDR2 YSYEKL. The CDR3 spans 14 residues. Here the CDR3 reads CASSQDPRGNEQFF. The CDR3 nucleotides read TGCGCCAGCAGCCAAGATCCCAGGGGTAATGAGCAGTTCTTC.

This clonotype was counted a few times. The rearrangement links TRBV20-1 to TRBJ2-5, with a weak D call TRBD1 (5 bases). In germline, CDR1 is DFQATT, CDR2 SNEGSKA (reference sequence). The CDR3 totals 12 residues. V gave up 3 bases and J gave up 3 bases, with 8 bases separating them. The DNA for the CDR3 is TGCAGTGCTAGCCAGGGCAAAGAGACCCAGTACTTC. Translation gives CSASQGKETQYF.

The chain employs TRBV6-2 or TRBV6-3 and TRBJ1-4; D uncertain. V lost 5 bases to trimming and J lost 0 bases, with 13 bases between them. The CDR3 loop spans 16 amino acids. The V gene's germline CDR1 is MNHEY and CDR2 SVGEGT. The CDR3 DNA sequence: TGTGCCAGCAGTCGGAGCGCCAGTGCAACTAATGAAAAACTGTTTTTT. It translates to CASSRSASATNEKLFF.